Presented here are 28 T cell receptor beta chains from one specimen sequenced in a study of CD8 T cells in ankylosing spondylitis. No antigen is known for these receptors. TCRdb called the 5' RACE reads again in MiXCR, with one record for every CDR3 protein. The repertoire holds just under 550,000 distinct CDR3 sequences, with 12% as singletons. Study observations and caveats: Characteristic of ankylosing spondylitis blood, it appeared, was a TCR beta motif comprising fewer than 10 highly homologous variants.

Material: blood, either unsorted or a sorted T cell fraction (not recorded which). These receptors were collected from a male donor with ankylosing spondylitis.

This chain links TRBV20-1 with TRBJ2-2; 8 bases match TRBD1. The germline V gene encodes CDR1 DFQATT and CDR2 SNEGSKA (reference sequence). Losses at the gene ends were 6 bases for V and 7 bases for J; bases not matched to a gene: 13. The CDR3 sequence is 15 residues long. CDR3 in amino acids: CSAERAGGKDGELFF. DNA of the CDR3: TGCAGTGCCGAGAGGGCAGGGGGCAAGGACGGGGAGCTGTTTTTT.

This clonotype appeared a few times. The chain couples TRBV5-1 to TRBJ2-7; D uncertain. Per the germline V gene, CDR1 is SGHRS and CDR2 is YFSETQ. Trimming removed 4 bases at V and 3 bases at J, with 14 bases between. This CDR3 is built from 14 residues. The CDR3 loop is CASSEGWGNYEQYV. CDR3 in DNA: TGCGCCAGCAGCGAAGGCTGGGGAAACTACGAGCAGTACGTC.

This clonotype was seen a handful of times. This CDR3 is CSGTGGTSYEQYF. Here the CDR3 DNA reads TGCAGCGGAACAGGGGGCACGTCCTACGAGCAGTACTTC. The J gene is TRBJ2-7, the V gene TRBV29-1, with TRBD1 matching 9 bases. V was pared by 7 bases and J by 1 base, with 5 bases of the junction left unmatched. Germline V lookup: CDR1 SQVTM, CDR2 ANQGSEA. The CDR3 covers 13 residues.

This sequence joins TRBV20-1 and TRBJ2-5; no clear D. The CDR3 is 10 amino acids. Trimming pared 7 bases from V and 4 bases from J, leaving 7 bases between. In germline, CDR1 is DFQATT, CDR2 SNEGSKA (reference sequence). In nucleotides, the CDR3 is TGCAGTGGCCAACTAGAGACCCAGTACTTC. This codes for CSGQLETQYF.

This clonotype was picked up many times. This sequence joins TRBV7-8 and TRBJ1-2; D not certain. V lost 2 bases and J lost 4, with 8 bases in between. The V gene's germline CDR1 is SGHVS and CDR2 FQNEAQ. This CDR3 is 13 amino acids long. The CDR3: CASSLSVPYGYTF. The CDR3 DNA follows: TGTGCCAGCAGCTTATCGGTCCCCTATGGCTACACCTTC.

The V gene is TRBV11-3, the J gene TRBJ2-1; 7 bases line up with TRBD1. CDR3 length equals 13 residues. The germline V gene encodes CDR1 SGHNT and CDR2 YENEEA. V was clipped by 2 bases and J by 10 bases; unmatched bases: 5. The CDR3 coding sequence is TGTGCCAGCAGCTTACGCCGGGGACAGGAGCAGTTCTTC. Protein: CASSLRRGQEQFF.

In its sample, this clonotype was seen a few times. The CDR3 region has the DNA TGTGCCAGCAGCCTTTACCGGACTGCAACTAATGAAAAACTGTTTTTT. The encoded protein is CASSLYRTATNEKLFF. The chain combines TRBV11-2 with TRBJ1-4; D gene ambiguous. V gave up 5 bases and J gave up 0 bases, with 13 bases separating them. CDR1 and CDR2 (germline): SGHAT, FQNNGV. The CDR3 extends over 16 amino acids.

The CDR3 loop is CASSFSSGRARGTDTQYF. CDR3 in DNA: TGTGCCAGCAGTTTTAGTAGCGGGAGGGCCAGGGGCACAGATACGCAGTATTTT. The rearrangement joins TRBV28 to TRBJ2-3, with 11 nucleotides matching TRBD2. The CDR3 runs to 18 residues. With 3 bases clipped from V and 1 base from J, the junction kept 9 bases outside the gene matches. Germline V gene lookup returns CDR1 MDHEN and CDR2 SYDVKM.

The genes are TRBV5-6 and TRBJ2-3, with TRBD2 matching 7 bases. J lost 6 bases, V lost 3 bases, and 7 bases had no gene match. Germline V CDR1 and CDR2: SGHDT, YYEEEE. The CDR3 has 14 residues. Here the CDR3 reads CASSSMGGLDTQYF. The CDR3 DNA reads TGTGCCAGCAGCTCAATGGGGGGGTTGGATACGCAGTATTTT. The variable domain in full, with the rest retrieved from reference TRBV5-6 and TRBJ2-3, is DAGVTQSPTHLIKTRGQQVTLRCSPKSGHDTVSWYQQALGQGPQFIFQYYEEEERQRGNFPDRFSGHQFPNYSSELNVNALLLGDSALYLCASSSMGGLDTQYFGPGTRLTVL.

The sample holds a few counts of this clonotype. This rearrangement joins TRBV5-6 to TRBJ2-3, with 7 bases matching TRBD2. CDR3 length: 17 residues. Looked up from germline, CDR1 is SGHDT and CDR2 is YYEEEE. The V and J ends lost 6 bases and 0 bases, in that order; junction bases with no gene match: 13. The DNA of the CDR3 is TGTGCCAGCACCCCCGGGGCTAGCGGACCTAGCACAGATACGCAGTATTTT. This codes for CASTPGASGPSTDTQYF.

For this clonotype: Since a much larger clone is just one base distant, this may be a read error. The chain recombines TRBV28 with TRBJ2-3, with D possibly matching TRBD2 (5 bases). The V and J ends lost 6 bases and 2 bases respectively, with 15 bases between them. Germline CDR1 and CDR2: MDHEN and SYDVKM. This CDR3 region has 15 residues. The CDR3 nucleotides read TGTGCCAGCAGCCATCTGCGGGTAGACACAGATACGCAGTATTTT. This sequence encodes CASSHLRVDTDTQYF.

This clonotype was counted between two and nine times. This chain links TRBV5-1 with TRBJ2-3; D unresolved. Trimming pared 7 bases from V and 4 bases from J, leaving 13 bases between. CDR1 SGHRS and CDR2 YFSETQ come from the germline V gene. This CDR3 has 13 amino acids. CDR3 amino acids: CASPPWGPDTQYF. The CDR3 nucleotides read TGCGCCAGCCCTCCTTGGGGTCCAGATACGCAGTATTTT.

The V and J genes are TRBV11-2 and TRBJ2-4; D unclear. Germline V gene lookup returns CDR1 SGHAT and CDR2 FQNNGV. Between the trimmed V and J ends, which lost 1 base and 8 bases, there was a span of 12 bases. This CDR3 is built from 14 residues. The CDR3 DNA is TGTGCCAGCAGCTTAGTTCGCGGCTGGGACATTCAGTACTTC. As protein: CASSLVRGWDIQYF.

This clonotype was seen only a few times. V is TRBV18 and J is TRBJ2-7, with TRBD2 matching over 9 bases. CDR3 size: 15 residues. The V segment lost 1 base and the J segment 7 bases; nucleotides outside the gene matches: 8. Germline V gene sequence: CDR1 KGHSH, CDR2 LQKENI. The CDR3 bases are TGTGCCAGCTCACCACTAGCGGGAGTATCGGAAGAGCAGTACGTC. Encoded protein: CASSPLAGVSEEQYV.

V gene TRBV7-9 combines with J gene TRBJ1-2; no definite D call. The CDR3 consists of 17 residues. The germline gives CDR1 SEHNR, CDR2 FQNEAQ (reference sequence). V gave up 1 base and J gave up 8 bases, with 23 bases separating them. This CDR3 is CASSLGESASMRFGYTF. The CDR3 DNA reads as TGTGCCAGCAGCTTAGGTGAAAGCGCCAGTATGCGGTTCGGCTACACCTTC.

The J gene is TRBJ2-5, the V gene TRBV7-8; TRBD1 agrees at 10 bases. The V segment lost 5 bases and the J segment 3 bases; nucleotides outside the gene matches: 6. The CDR3 has 15 amino acids. Germline V gene sequence: CDR1 SGHVS, CDR2 FQNEAQ. CDR3 DNA sequence: TGTGCCAGCAGCCCCGGGACAGGGGAGGAAGAGACCCAGTACTTC. It yields the protein CASSPGTGEEETQYF.

CDR3 region: CATGPGTLGELFF. In nucleotides, the CDR3 is TGCGCCACCGGTCCCGGGACGCTCGGGGAGCTGTTTTTT. The gene calls are TRBV5-1 and TRBJ2-2; D tentatively reads TRBD1 or TRBD2 (5 bases each). The V end lost 9 bases, the J end lost 7 bases, and 16 bases lay between the germline ends. The germline V gene encodes CDR1 SGHRS and CDR2 YFSETQ. The CDR3 consists of 13 residues.

V gene TRBV9 combines with J gene TRBJ2-1, with D possibly being TRBD2 (6 bases). Germline V lookup: CDR1 SGDLS, CDR2 YYNGEE. Trimming took 4 bases from V and 4 from J, leaving 15 bases between them. This CDR3 has 15 residues. The CDR3 spells CASSPSISGYNEQFF. In nucleotides, the CDR3 is TGTGCCAGCAGCCCCAGTATTAGCGGATACAATGAGCAGTTCTTC. The full variable domain, rest sourced from reference TRBV9 and TRBJ2-1, is DSGVTQTPKHLITATGQRVTLRCSPRSGDLSVYWYQQSLDQGLQFLIQYYNGEERAKGNILERFSAQQFPDLHSELNLSSLELGDSALYFCASSPSISGYNEQFFGPGTRLTVL.

The gene calls are TRBV9 and TRBJ2-1, with D perhaps TRBD1 or TRBD2 (6 bases each). The germline gives CDR1 SGDLS, CDR2 YYNGEE. Trimming removed 0 bases at V and 0 bases at J, with 16 bases between. The CDR3 is 18 amino acids. The CDR3 sequence: CASSVAGGGGSSYNEQFF. DNA for the CDR3: TGTGCCAGCAGCGTAGCCGGAGGAGGGGGGAGCTCCTACAATGAGCAGTTCTTC.

The rearrangement uses TRBV5-1 and TRBJ2-3; either TRBD1 or TRBD2 may supply D (5 bases each). Trimming removed 4 bases at V and 6 bases at J, with 15 bases between. From germline, CDR1 is SGHRS and CDR2 YFSETQ. The CDR3 has 14 amino acids. CDR3 bases: TGCGCCAGCAGCGATCCGCCAGGGACCGATACGCAGTATTTT. It encodes CASSDPPGTDTQYF. Looking up the rest from reference TRBV5-1 and TRBJ2-3 gives the full variable domain: KAGVTQTPRYLIKTRGQQVTLSCSPISGHRSVSWYQQTPGQGLQFLFEYFSETQRNKGNFPGRFSGRQFSNSRSEMNVSTLELGDSALYLCASSDPPGTDTQYFGPGTRLTVL.

This clonotype was recorded at least ten times. CDR3 protein: CASSTGQGGLEQYF. CDR3 coding DNA: TGCGCCAGCAGCACGGGACAGGGGGGCCTCGAGCAGTACTTC. The V gene is TRBV5-1, the J gene TRBJ2-7; TRBD1 matches 11 bases. V shed 4 bases, J shed 6 bases, and the junction held 6 bases outside the gene matches. The CDR3 has 14 residues. CDR1 and CDR2 from the germline V gene are SGHRS and YFSETQ.

There are a few counts of this clonotype. The chain employs TRBV11-2 and TRBJ2-7, with TRBD2 matching over 13 bases. V shed 5 bases, J shed 2 bases, and the junction held 6 bases outside the gene matches. Germline V gives CDR1 SGHAT, CDR2 FQNNGV. The CDR3 is 16 amino acids. The CDR3 loop is CASSPPGLAGTYEQYF. CDR3 in DNA: TGTGCCAGCAGCCCACCGGGACTAGCGGGGACCTACGAGCAGTACTTC.

This clonotype occurred a few times. The chain carries TRBV4-2 and TRBJ2-7, with 8 positions matching TRBD1. CDR3 length equals 17 residues. Germline CDR1 and CDR2: LGHNA and YNFKEQ. V lost 1 base and J lost 2; bases outside the gene matches: 10. As DNA, the CDR3 is TGTGCCAGCAGCCAAGTTCCAGGACAGGGCCTAACCTACGAGCAGTACTTC. Its protein is CASSQVPGQGLTYEQYF.

The chain is built from TRBV12-3 or TRBV12-4 and TRBJ2-7, with unresolved D. The CDR3 contains 15 residues. Between the trimmed V and J ends, which lost 0 bases and 0 bases, there was a span of 9 bases. Written as DNA, the CDR3 is TGTGCCAGCAGTTTAGCGGTGAAGCGCTCCTACGAGCAGTACGTC. This codes for CASSLAVKRSYEQYV.

The V call is TRBV10-3, the J call TRBJ2-2, with D possibly being TRBD2 (5 bases). The CDR3 totals 15 residues. The germline V gene has CDR1 ENHRY and CDR2 SYGVKD. Trimming stripped 6 bases from V and 2 bases from J, with 13 bases between. CDR3 nucleotides: TGTGCCATCAGGGGAGAATCACCTAACACCGGGGAGCTGTTTTTT. Translated, it gives CAIRGESPNTGELFF.

This clonotype was seen more than once but under ten times. This chain connects TRBV11-1 to TRBJ2-1; 15 bases fit TRBD2. V gave up 5 bases and J gave up 5 bases; unmatched junction bases: 16. This CDR3 is 20 amino acids long. CDR1 and CDR2 (germline): SGHAT, FQDESV (reference sequence). CDR3 DNA sequence: TGTGCCAGCAGCCCCGGGACTAGCGGGAGGTCCCCACTTCTACACAATGAGCAGTTCTTC. It translates to CASSPGTSGRSPLLHNEQFF.

The CDR3 sequence is CASSRESGANVLTF. DNA of the CDR3: TGTGCCAGCTCACGGGAGTCCGGGGCCAACGTCCTGACTTTC. V and J are TRBV18 and TRBJ2-6; the D gene is possibly TRBD2 (5 bases). With 4 bases removed from V and 4 bases from J, the gap between germline ends came to 8 bases. The germline CDR1 and CDR2 sequences are KGHSH and LQKENI. The CDR3 runs to 14 residues. Full variable domain (missing parts from reference TRBV18 and TRBJ2-6): NAGVMQNPRHLVRRRGQEARLRCSPMKGHSHVYWYRQLPEEGLKFMVYLQKENIIDESGMPKERFSAEFPKEGPSILRIQQVVRGDSAAYFCASSRESGANVLTFGAGSRLTVL.

This clonotype was seen a handful of times. The V and J genes are TRBV7-2 and TRBJ2-1, with 9 nucleotides matching TRBD2. The ends lost 5 bases at V and 2 bases at J; junction bases unmatched: 4. The CDR3 runs 15 residues. CDR1 and CDR2 (germline): SGHTA, FQGNSA. The CDR3 sequence is CASSRLADTYNEQFF. DNA of the CDR3: TGTGCCAGCAGCCGACTAGCGGACACCTACAATGAGCAGTTCTTC.